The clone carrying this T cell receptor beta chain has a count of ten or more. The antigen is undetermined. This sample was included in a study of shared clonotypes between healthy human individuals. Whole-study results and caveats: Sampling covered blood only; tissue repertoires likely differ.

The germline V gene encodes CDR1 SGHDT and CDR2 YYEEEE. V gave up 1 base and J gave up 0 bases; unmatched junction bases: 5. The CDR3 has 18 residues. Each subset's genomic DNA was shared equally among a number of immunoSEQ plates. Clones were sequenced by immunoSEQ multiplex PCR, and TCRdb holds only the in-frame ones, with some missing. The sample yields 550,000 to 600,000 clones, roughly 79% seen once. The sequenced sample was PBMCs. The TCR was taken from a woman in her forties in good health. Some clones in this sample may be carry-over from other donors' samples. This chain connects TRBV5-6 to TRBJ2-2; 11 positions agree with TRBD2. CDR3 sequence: CASSLWTSGHPNTGELFF. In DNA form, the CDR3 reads TGTGCCAGCAGCTTGTGGACTAGCGGGCACCCGAACACCGGGGAGCTGTTTTTT.